Below are 29 T cell receptor beta chains sequenced from a single sample in a study of T cells expressing NK-cell markers. TCRdb reprocessed the 5' RACE reads and keeps a single row for each CDR3 protein, giving no DNA. Its listing shows 350,000 to 450,000 distinct CDR3 sequences. The sequenced sample consisted of blood T cells: a sorted CD56 or NKG2C T cell subset, CD4+ or CD8+ T cells, or bulk PBMC T cells (not recorded which). Receptors originate from a man aged 18-69 years in good health.

The rearrangement links TRBV28 to TRBJ2-5. The CDR3 is made up of 11 amino acids. Germline loops: CDR1 MDHEN, CDR2 SYDVKM. The CDR3 region is CASSFQMTQYF.

The chain combines TRBV18 with TRBJ2-1; TCRdb's D call, TRBD2, is unchecked because there is no DNA. Germline V gene sequence: CDR1 KGHSH, CDR2 LQKENI. The CDR3 is 17 amino acids. This CDR3 reads CASSRVGASSSYNEQFF. The entire variable domain, with the rest obtained from reference TRBV18 and TRBJ2-1, is as follows: NAGVMQNPRHLVRRRGQEARLRCSPMKGHSHVYWYRQLPEEGLKFMVYLQKENIIDESGMPKERFSAEFPKEGPSILRIQQVVRGDSAAYFCASSRVGASSSYNEQFFGPGTRLTVL.

This sequence joins TRBV6-5 and TRBJ2-2; absent DNA, TCRdb's TRBD1 call cannot be checked. Germline V gene data show CDR1 as MNHEY and CDR2 as SVGAGI. This CDR3 is built from 16 residues. The CDR3 spells CASSYLDREGTGELFF.

The chain employs TRBV9 and TRBJ1-5; the D call from TCRdb, TRBD1, cannot be confirmed without DNA. Germline-derived CDR1 and CDR2 are SGDLS and YYNGEE. The CDR3 totals 15 residues. The CDR3 is CASSTGTFSNQPQHF.

This chain connects TRBV7-2 to TRBJ2-7; the D gene TCRdb calls, TRBD2, cannot be checked with no DNA. The CDR3 is made up of 14 amino acids. The V gene's germline CDR1 is SGHTA and CDR2 FQGNSA. The CDR3 loop is CASSFSSGGGEQYF.

This chain connects TRBV6-1 to TRBJ2-3; TCRdb returns TRBD2, unconfirmable since there is no DNA. Germline CDR1 is MNHNS and CDR2 is SASEGT. The CDR3 has 16 amino acids. The CDR3 loop is CATLGAGTSSADTQYF.

The chain couples TRBV5-1 to TRBJ1-1; TCRdb proposes TRBD1, but this gene call is untestable without DNA. This CDR3 spans 14 amino acids. Germline loops: CDR1 SGHRS, CDR2 YFSETQ. CDR3 region: CASSLGQGRTEAFF.

This rearrangement joins TRBV20-1 to TRBJ2-5; TCRdb proposes TRBD2, but this gene call is untestable without DNA. Germline CDR1 and CDR2: DFQATT and SNEGSKA (reference sequence). CDR3 length equals 15 residues. CDR3 residues: CSARSLAGHQETQYF.

V usage is TRBV6-1 and J usage is TRBJ2-2. The CDR3 extends over 17 amino acids. Germline V gene lookup returns CDR1 MNHNS and CDR2 SASEGT. CDR3 loop: CASRAGGTVFSAGELFF.

The chain uses TRBV10-3 and TRBJ2-2; TCRdb selects TRBD1, and the lack of DNA leaves this call unchecked. The CDR3 sequence is 16 residues long. Germline CDR1 reads ENHRY; CDR2 reads SYGVKD. CDR3 protein: CAIREGQGRNTGELFF.

V usage is TRBV20-1 and J usage is TRBJ1-2. CDR3 length: 15 residues. Germline loops: CDR1 DFQATT, CDR2 SNEGSKA (reference sequence). This CDR3 is CSAPPSGALHYGYTF.

V gene TRBV6-5 combines with J gene TRBJ2-3; TCRdb gives TRBD1 as the D gene, but with no DNA this cannot be confirmed. The CDR3 runs to 15 residues. CDR1 and CDR2 (germline): MNHEY, SVGAGI. The CDR3 loop is CASSYSRPVDDTQYF.

The V gene is TRBV5-6, the J gene TRBJ2-5; with no DNA, the TCRdb D assignment of TRBD2 cannot be verified. From germline, CDR1 is SGHDT and CDR2 YYEEEE. CDR3 size: 15 residues. The CDR3 spells CASSFQGPYQETQYF.

The V gene is TRBV12-3 or TRBV12-4, the J gene TRBJ1-1; TCRdb gives TRBD1 as the D gene, but with no DNA this cannot be confirmed. This CDR3 comprises 16 residues. The CDR3 is CASRTTATGRNTEAFF.

The genes are TRBV5-1 and TRBJ2-3. This CDR3 has 17 residues. The germline V gene has CDR1 SGHRS and CDR2 YFSETQ. This CDR3 is CASSLALTVSTTDTQYF.

The chain uses TRBV20-1 and TRBJ1-2; there is no DNA to check the TCRdb D call of TRBD1. The CDR3 extends over 13 amino acids. CDR1 and CDR2 from the germline V gene are DFQATT and SNEGSKA (reference sequence). The CDR3 here is CSARHLPRGGYTF.

This rearrangement joins TRBV20-1 to TRBJ2-3; TCRdb returns TRBD1, unconfirmable since there is no DNA. This CDR3 spans 15 amino acids. From germline, CDR1 is DFQATT and CDR2 SNEGSKA (reference sequence). The CDR3 sequence is CSASLRGPNTDTQYF.

The chain combines TRBV24-1 with TRBJ2-3; there is no DNA to check the TCRdb D call of TRBD2. Germline loops: CDR1 KGHDR, CDR2 SFDVKD. The CDR3 length is 15 residues. CDR3 loop: CATSDPTSVTDTQYF.

The rearrangement joins TRBV6-8 to TRBJ2-3; TCRdb's assignment of TRBD1 cannot be checked, as there is no DNA. Per the germline V gene, CDR1 is MNHGY and CDR2 is SAAAGT. The CDR3 extends over 14 amino acids. CDR3 sequence reads: CASRGGGSTDTQYF.

This chain connects TRBV6-2 or TRBV6-3 to TRBJ1-5; TCRdb lists TRBD1, though no DNA is available to test this call. Germline V gene lookup returns CDR1 MNHEY and CDR2 SVGEGT. This CDR3 is 16 amino acids long. CDR3 protein: CASSRWLRQGNQPQHF.

The chain joins TRBV11-2 to TRBJ2-7; there is no DNA to check the TCRdb D call of TRBD1. In germline, CDR1 is SGHAT, CDR2 FQNNGV. The length of the CDR3 is 16 residues. The CDR3 region is CASSLQTATPPYEQYF. Drawing the rest from reference TRBV11-2 and TRBJ2-7, the complete variable domain is EAGVAQSPRYKIIEKRQSVAFWCNPISGHATLYWYQQILGQGPKLLIQFQNNGVVDDSQLPKDRFSAERLKGVDSTLKIQPAKLEDSAVYLCASSLQTATPPYEQYFGPGTRLTVT.

The chain is built from TRBV12-5 and TRBJ1-6. The CDR3 runs 12 residues. CDR1 and CDR2 (germline): LGHNT, FRNRAP. This CDR3 reads CASGGFNSPLHF. The full variable domain, its missing parts supplied by reference TRBV12-5 and TRBJ1-6, is DARVTQTPRHKVTEMGQEVTMRCQPILGHNTVFWYRQTMMQGLELLAYFRNRAPLDDSGMPKDRFSAEMPDATLATLKIQPSEPRDSAVYFCASGGFNSPLHFGNGTRLTVT.

This chain joins TRBV12-3 or TRBV12-4 and TRBJ2-2; TCRdb outputs TRBD2, but without DNA this stays unchecked. The CDR3 loop spans 15 amino acids. The CDR3 is CASVTSGGGSGELFF.

The CDR3 spells CASSADKTPEAFF. The V call is TRBV9, the J call TRBJ1-1. Germline CDR1 is SGDLS and CDR2 is YYNGEE. This CDR3 spans 13 amino acids.

The chain joins TRBV3-1 to TRBJ1-1. CDR1 is LGHDT and CDR2 is YNNKEL in the germline V gene (reference sequence). This CDR3 comprises 15 residues. This CDR3 reads CASSRGFSGNTEAFF.

The chain combines TRBV24-1 with TRBJ2-3; the TCRdb call, TRBD2, lacks DNA for checking. This CDR3 comprises 18 residues. CDR1 is KGHDR and CDR2 is SFDVKD in the germline V gene. The CDR3 sequence: CATSDLQRTSGGTDTQYF.

V gene TRBV24-1 combines with J gene TRBJ2-3. There are 13 residues in the CDR3. Germline V gives CDR1 KGHDR, CDR2 SFDVKD. The CDR3: CATSDFRMDTQYF.

This chain uses TRBV20-1 with TRBJ1-2. From germline, CDR1 is DFQATT and CDR2 SNEGSKA (reference sequence). The CDR3 is made up of 12 amino acids. The CDR3 spells CSASRRNYGYTF.

The CDR3 reads CASSRRQGSQPQHF. The V gene is TRBV7-6, the J gene TRBJ1-5. Germline V lookup: CDR1 SGHVS, CDR2 FNYEAQ. The CDR3 totals 14 residues.